The next 13 T cell receptor beta chains were all read from a single sample in a study of cytomegalovirus exposure and HLA in healthy donors. In the PCR, 60 Vbeta and 13 Jbeta primers were used. Here immunoSEQ multiplex PCR was the method, and the copy in TCRdb shows in-frame clones only, minus some. The sample has about 89,000 clones; around nine tenths are singletons. Sequenced sample: PBMCs. All receptors come from a man aged 25-45 years in good health and CMV-seropositive.

The chain is built from TRBV2 and TRBJ2-4; 9 bases map to TRBD2. V gave up 6 bases and J gave up 6 bases; unmatched junction bases: 6. This CDR3 has 14 amino acids. The germline V gene encodes CDR1 SNHLY and CDR2 FYNNEI. The CDR3 nucleotides read TGTGCCAGCAGACCTCTAGCGGGGCCAAACATTCAGTACTTC. As protein: CASRPLAGPNIQYF.

J is TRBJ2-7 and V is TRBV4-1, with 9 bases that match TRBD2. V shed 0 bases, J shed 4 bases, and the junction held 10 bases outside the gene matches. CDR3 size: 17 residues. Germline loops: CDR1 MGHRA, CDR2 YSYEKL. The CDR3 is CASSQDPYSGSAYEQYF. The CDR3 DNA is TGCGCCAGCAGCCAAGATCCATATAGCGGGAGTGCGTACGAGCAGTACTTC.

The chain joins TRBV5-8 to TRBJ2-5, with D possibly matching TRBD1 (5 bases). From germline, CDR1 is SGHTS and CDR2 YDEGEE. There are 14 residues in the CDR3. V shed 0 bases and J shed 4 bases, with 10 bases lying between them. This CDR3 reads CASSLVGAGETQYF. For the CDR3, the DNA is TGTGCCAGCAGCTTGGTAGGGGCAGGAGAGACCCAGTACTTC.

This clone was recorded a few times. The genes are TRBV27 and TRBJ1-1, with a tentative D call TRBD1 (5 bases). Per germline, CDR1 MNHEY and CDR2 SMNVEV (reference sequence). V was trimmed by 5 bases and J by 2 bases, leaving 12 bases between them. The CDR3 spans 14 residues. The chain's CDR3 is CASSQDSYNTEAFF. CDR3 DNA: TGTGCCAGCAGTCAAGACAGTTATAACACTGAAGCTTTCTTT.

This chain links TRBV27 with TRBJ2-7; 8 bases map to TRBD2. This CDR3 comprises 16 residues. CDR1 and CDR2 (germline): MNHEY, SMNVEV (reference sequence). Germline trimming cut 2 bases from V and 2 bases from J; bases unmatched to any gene: 8. The CDR3 DNA sequence: TGTGCCAGCAGTTTAAAGGCTAGCGGGTATACCTACGAGCAGTACTTC. As protein: CASSLKASGYTYEQYF.

This chain links TRBV10-1 with TRBJ2-1, with no clear D. This CDR3 region has 13 residues. The V end lost 6 bases, the J end lost 4 bases, and 10 bases lay between the germline ends. Germline-derived CDR1 and CDR2 are WNHNN and SYGVQD (reference sequence). The CDR3 here is CASSAYFYNEQFF. The CDR3 DNA reads as TGCGCCAGCAGCGCGTATTTTTACAATGAGCAGTTCTTC.

The rearrangement links TRBV7-9 to TRBJ1-1; the match to TRBD1 covers 11 bases. This CDR3 comprises 16 residues. The V and J ends lost 5 bases and 4 bases, in that order; junction bases with no gene match: 9. Germline CDR1 SEHNR, CDR2 FQNEAQ (reference sequence). DNA of the CDR3: TGTGCCAGCAGCCTTCGGACAGGGGGCGCGGGCACTGAAGCTTTCTTT. The encoded protein is CASSLRTGGAGTEAFF.

The rearrangement uses TRBV19 and TRBJ2-7, with TRBD2 matching 9 bases. The CDR3 has 14 amino acids. Trimming took 3 bases from V and 5 from J; bases not matched to a gene: 5. CDR1 and CDR2 (germline): LNHDA, SQIVND (reference sequence). As DNA, the CDR3 is TGTGCCAGTAGTATTAGCGGGAGACGGAACGAGCAGTACTTC. Its translation is CASSISGRRNEQYF.

The chain uses TRBV28 and TRBJ2-1; 9 nucleotides agree with TRBD1. Germline V CDR1 and CDR2: MDHEN, SYDVKM. The CDR3 has 15 residues. Germline trimming cut 6 bases from V and 4 bases from J; bases unmatched to any gene: 7. CDR3 sequence reads: CASRIGTGTYNEQFF. In nucleotides, the CDR3 is TGTGCCAGCAGGATCGGGACAGGGACTTACAATGAGCAGTTCTTC. The entire variable domain, with the rest obtained from reference TRBV28 and TRBJ2-1, is as follows: DVKVTQSSRYLVKRTGEKVFLECVQDMDHENMFWYRQDPGLGLRLIYFSYDVKMKEKGDIPEGYSVSREKKERFSLILESASTNQTSMYLCASRIGTGTYNEQFFGPGTRLTVL.

The chain couples TRBV10-2 to TRBJ2-1; 7 nucleotides align to TRBD2. V gave up 6 bases and J gave up 6 bases; unmatched junction bases: 14. Germline values: CDR1 WSHSY, CDR2 SAAADI. This CDR3 region has 16 residues. This CDR3 is CASRERLAADSNEQFF. In DNA form, the CDR3 reads TGCGCCAGCAGAGAACGACTAGCCGCCGACTCCAATGAGCAGTTCTTC.

The chain links TRBV4-1 to TRBJ2-7; 8 bases are a match to TRBD1. This CDR3 spans 17 amino acids. Germline CDR1 and CDR2: MGHRA and YSYEKL. V lost 0 bases and J lost 3; bases outside the gene matches: 10. The CDR3 region has the DNA TGCGCCAGCAGCCAAGATCTATATCAGGGGGCTATCTACGAGCAGTACTTC. The encoded protein is CASSQDLYQGAIYEQYF.

The genes are TRBV27 and TRBJ2-3; TRBD2 matches at 11 bases. The germline V gene has CDR1 MNHEY and CDR2 SMNVEV (reference sequence). The CDR3 has 16 residues. V was pared by 6 bases and J by 3 bases, with 8 bases of the junction left unmatched. The CDR3 sequence is CASSSVLAGGTDTQYF. CDR3 coding DNA: TGTGCCAGCAGCTCGGTTCTAGCGGGAGGAACAGATACGCAGTATTTT.

This chain links TRBV7-9 with TRBJ2-2; 12 nucleotides align to TRBD2. CDR3 size: 18 residues. The trim removed 3 bases at V and 0 bases at J, leaving 5 bases unmatched. Per the germline V gene, CDR1 is SEHNR and CDR2 is FQNEAQ (reference sequence). The CDR3 region is CASSLGTSGLANTGELFF. Written as DNA, the CDR3 is TGTGCCAGCAGCTTGGGGACTAGCGGGCTCGCGAACACCGGGGAGCTGTTTTTT.